This T cell receptor beta chain was captured in a study of technical replicates of blood from several donors (dated by TCRdb to 2016 to 2017). A word on this clone: What this receptor recognizes is not known. Within one base of it there is no much larger clone, and no base qualities were kept.

Taken from the germline V gene (reference sequence), the CDR1 and CDR2 loops are GTSNPN and SVGIG. The CDR3 runs 15 amino acids, cysteine and phenylalanine included. Only the CDR3 part of the read is kept: 45 bases, read in frame from the first base. Trimming leaves V shorter by 5 bases and J shorter by 2 bases, with the junction holding 8 bases beyond the gene matches. The protocol used for the library was the immunoSEQ multiplex PCR assay. TCRdb took over this immuneACCESS table, retaining in-frame rearrangements with V and J assigned. Such tables are incomplete; in checked studies, under half of the missing clones stem from an unresolved V gene, and the remainder is unexplained. The sample contains tens of thousands of clones, 90% to 95% of them found a single time. The top ten constitute 0.2% to 0.3% of the sample.

This receptor was obtained from a human donor in good health. Sequencing was performed on T cells isolated from PBMCs. This chain is built from TRBV30 and TRBJ2-3; TRBD1 agrees with 9 junctional bases. The sequence in DNA is TGTGCCTGGGCGGAGGGACAGGGCCCCACAGATACGCAGTATTTT. This is translated as CAWAEGQGPTDTQYF.